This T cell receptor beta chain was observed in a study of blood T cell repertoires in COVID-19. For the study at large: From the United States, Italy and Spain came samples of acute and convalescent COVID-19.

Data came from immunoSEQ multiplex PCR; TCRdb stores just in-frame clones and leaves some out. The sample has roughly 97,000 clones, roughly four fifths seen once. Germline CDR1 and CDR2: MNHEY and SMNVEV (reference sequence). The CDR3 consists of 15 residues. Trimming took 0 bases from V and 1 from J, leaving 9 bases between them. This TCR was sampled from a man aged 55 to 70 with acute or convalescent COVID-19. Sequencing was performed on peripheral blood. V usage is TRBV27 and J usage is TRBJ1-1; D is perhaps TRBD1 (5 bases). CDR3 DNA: TGTGCCAGCAGTTTATCCCGACAGTGGAACACTGAAGCTTTCTTT. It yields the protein CASSLSRQWNTEAFF.